The source of this T cell receptor (beta chain) is a study of monozygotic twins with inflammatory bowel disease. cDNA encoding TCRalpha and TCRbeta underwent two nested PCRs of 16 and 9 cycles, each of which was followed by bead purification. With the 5' RACE reads reprocessed, TCRdb shows one record per CDR3 protein and no DNA. Its table records nearly 450,000 distinct CDR3 sequences. Whole-blood RNA isolation (total RNA) proceeded without T cell sorting. The germline CDR1 and CDR2 sequences are SGHTA and FQGNSA. The CDR3 is 16 residues long. The source of this sequence is a human donor with ulcerative colitis or Crohn's disease, or a healthy co-twin of an affected twin (not recorded which). The V call is TRBV7-2, the J call TRBJ2-5; TCRdb indicates TRBD1, and absent DNA this call remains unverified. Sequences were obtained from blood. The CDR3 loop reads CASSLGLLRGQETQYF.